A single sample gave rise to the 10 T cell receptor beta chains below, sequenced in a study of PD-L1 blockade in urothelial cancer. The data were produced by immunoSEQ multiplex PCR, yet TCRdb's version contains in-frame clones alone and is incomplete. This sample carries about 120,000 clones, roughly 83% of them seen once, and the ten largest clones take 2% to 3%. Specified time point: peripheral blood 6 weeks after treatment start. The sequencing here drew on PBMCs, taken around atezolizumab (anti-PD-L1) treatment. All receptors derive from a man aged 45-60 years with urothelial cancer.

V usage is TRBV28 and J usage is TRBJ2-7; unclear D gene. The CDR3 sequence is 13 residues long. CDR1 is MDHEN, CDR2 SYDVKM, per germline. Trimming left V 8 bases short and J 4 bases short, with 15 bases between. CDR3 DNA: TGTGCCAGCCTGAGCCCGCTTCCTTACGAGCAGTACTTC. It yields the protein CASLSPLPYEQYF.

The chain recombines TRBV30 with TRBJ2-5; possibly TRBD2 for D (5 bases). Looked up from germline, CDR1 is GTSNPN and CDR2 is SVGIG (reference sequence). This CDR3 contains 13 residues. V dropped 7 bases and J dropped 5 bases, with 17 bases sitting between them. CDR3 bases: TGTGCCTCGTCGCGGGCAGGTTGGGAGACCCAGTACTTC. Protein product: CASSRAGWETQYF.

V usage is TRBV7-8 and J usage is TRBJ2-7, with D hard to call. Germline assignment: CDR1 SGHVS and CDR2 FQNEAQ. This CDR3 contains 15 residues. Trimming pared 0 bases from V and 0 bases from J, leaving 9 bases between. CDR3 sequence: CASSLALVGSYEQYF. The CDR3 bases are TGTGCCAGCAGCTTAGCGCTAGTCGGCTCCTACGAGCAGTACTTC.

V and J are TRBV27 and TRBJ1-5, with a tentative D call TRBD1 (6 bases). This CDR3 comprises 13 residues. CDR1 MNHEY and CDR2 SMNVEV come from the germline V gene (reference sequence). V lost 7 bases and J lost 6, with 13 bases in between. The CDR3 coding sequence is TGTGCCAGCACCACTCGAGGGGGTCAGCCCCAGCATTTT. It codes for CASTTRGGQPQHF.

This sequence joins TRBV6-5 and TRBJ1-5, with 7 bases aligning to TRBD1. The CDR3 has 15 residues. Germline V gene data show CDR1 as MNHEY and CDR2 as SVGAGI. With 3 bases clipped from V and 5 bases from J, the junction kept 7 bases outside the gene matches. The CDR3 DNA reads TGTGCCAGCAGTTATACCTGGACAGGTGATCAGCCCCAGCATTTT. Amino acid sequence: CASSYTWTGDQPQHF.

The chain links TRBV6-6 to TRBJ2-2; D ambiguous. CDR1 and CDR2 (germline): MNHNY, SVGAGI (reference sequence). Trimming shortened V by 5 bases and J by 7 bases, and 11 bases separated the two germline ends. This CDR3 has 13 amino acids. CDR3 nucleotides: TGTGCCAGCAGTACTTTGCCCGGCGGGGAGCTGTTTTTT. It yields the protein CASSTLPGGELFF.

The CDR3 DNA follows: TGCGCCAGCAGCCAACACGGACAGGGTGGTTCACCCCTCCACTTT. It translates to CASSQHGQGGSPLHF. The rearrangement joins TRBV4-1 to TRBJ1-6, with 8 bases identical to TRBD1. After removal of 2 bases from V and 9 bases from J, the junction contained 6 bases not matched to a gene. CDR1 is MGHRA and CDR2 is YSYEKL in the germline V gene. The CDR3 has 15 amino acids.

CDR3 nucleotides: TGTGCCAGCAGCTTGACAGGGGGCCCGGATGGCTACACCTTC. The encoded protein is CASSLTGGPDGYTF. The rearrangement joins TRBV6-5 to TRBJ1-2, with 10 bases lining up with TRBD1. CDR3 length: 14 amino acids. The germline CDR1 and CDR2 sequences are MNHEY and SVGAGI. V shed 6 bases, J shed 6 bases, and the junction held 7 bases outside the gene matches.

J is TRBJ1-4 and V is TRBV5-1; D remains ambiguous. This CDR3 spans 14 amino acids. The V gene's germline CDR1 is SGHRS and CDR2 YFSETQ. V was cut by 2 bases and J by 8 bases, with 13 bases left in between. The CDR3 nucleotides are TGCGCCAGCAGCTTACGGCCCCGCGGGGAAAAACTGTTTTTT. It translates to CASSLRPRGEKLFF.

The genes are TRBV15 and TRBJ2-1; D may be TRBD2 (6 bases). CDR3 size: 15 residues. V was shortened by 0 bases and J by 9 bases, with 15 bases between the two germline ends. The germline gives CDR1 LNHNV, CDR2 YYDKDF (reference sequence). The CDR3 spells CATSRDWADGGEQFF. In nucleotides, the CDR3 is TGTGCCACCAGCAGAGATTGGGCAGACGGGGGTGAGCAGTTCTTC. Filled out from reference TRBV15 and TRBJ2-1, the complete variable domain reads DAMVIQNPRYQVTQFGKPVTLSCSQTLNHNVMYWYQQKSSQAPKLLFHYYDKDFNNEADTPDNFQSRRPNTSFCFLDIRSPGLGDTAMYLCATSRDWADGGEQFFGPGTRLTVL.